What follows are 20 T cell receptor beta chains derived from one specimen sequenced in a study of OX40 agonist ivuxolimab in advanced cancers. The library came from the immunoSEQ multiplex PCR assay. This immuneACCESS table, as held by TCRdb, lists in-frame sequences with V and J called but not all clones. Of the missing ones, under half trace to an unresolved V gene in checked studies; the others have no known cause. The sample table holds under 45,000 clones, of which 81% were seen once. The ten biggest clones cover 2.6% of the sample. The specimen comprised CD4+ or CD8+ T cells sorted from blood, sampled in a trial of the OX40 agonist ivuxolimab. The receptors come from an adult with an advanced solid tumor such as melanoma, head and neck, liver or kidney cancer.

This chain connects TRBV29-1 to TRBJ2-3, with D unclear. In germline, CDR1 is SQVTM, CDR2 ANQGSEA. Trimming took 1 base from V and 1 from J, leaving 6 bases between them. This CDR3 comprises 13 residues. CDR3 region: CSVEVGGTDTQYF. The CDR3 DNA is TGCAGCGTTGAAGTGGGCGGCACAGATACGCAGTATTTT.

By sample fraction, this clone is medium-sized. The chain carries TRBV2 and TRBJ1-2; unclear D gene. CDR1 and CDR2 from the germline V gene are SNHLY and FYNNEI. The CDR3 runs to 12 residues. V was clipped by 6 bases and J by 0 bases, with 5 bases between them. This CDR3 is CASSYSNYGYTF. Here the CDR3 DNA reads TGTGCCAGCAGCTATTCTAACTATGGCTACACCTTC.

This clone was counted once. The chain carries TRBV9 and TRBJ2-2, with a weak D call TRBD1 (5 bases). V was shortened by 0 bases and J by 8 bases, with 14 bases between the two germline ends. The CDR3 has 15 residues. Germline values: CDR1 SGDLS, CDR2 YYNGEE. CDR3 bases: TGTGCCAGCAGCGTAGGGGGCGCATCGGTTGGGGAGCTGTTTTTT. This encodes CASSVGGASVGELFF.

CDR3 coding DNA: TGTGCCAGCAGCCAATACGAGACAGATACGCAGTATTTT. Translation: CASSQYETDTQYF. The chain couples TRBV7-3 to TRBJ2-3; unclear D gene. This CDR3 region has 13 residues. Germline CDR1 reads SGHTA; CDR2 reads FQGTGA. V was clipped by 5 bases and J by 3 bases, with 9 bases between them. The whole variable domain, filled in from reference TRBV7-3 and TRBJ2-3, reads GAGVSQTPSNKVTEKGKYVELRCDPISGHTALYWYRQSLGQGPEFLIYFQGTGAADDSGLPNDRFFAVRPEGSVSTLKIQRTERGDSAVYLCASSQYETDTQYFGPGTRLTVL.

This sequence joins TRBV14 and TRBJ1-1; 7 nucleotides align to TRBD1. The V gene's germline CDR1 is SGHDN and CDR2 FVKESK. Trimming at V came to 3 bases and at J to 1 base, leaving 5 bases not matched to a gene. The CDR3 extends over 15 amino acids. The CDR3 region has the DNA TGTGCCAGCAGCCACTCAAGGACAGGGAACACTGAAGCTTTCTTT. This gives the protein CASSHSRTGNTEAFF.

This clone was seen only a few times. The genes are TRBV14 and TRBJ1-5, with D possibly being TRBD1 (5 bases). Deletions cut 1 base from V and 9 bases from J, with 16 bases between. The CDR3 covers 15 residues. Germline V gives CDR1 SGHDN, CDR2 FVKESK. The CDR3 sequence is CASSQVWILRGPQHF. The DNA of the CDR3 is TGTGCCAGCAGCCAAGTTTGGATCCTTAGGGGGCCCCAGCATTTT.

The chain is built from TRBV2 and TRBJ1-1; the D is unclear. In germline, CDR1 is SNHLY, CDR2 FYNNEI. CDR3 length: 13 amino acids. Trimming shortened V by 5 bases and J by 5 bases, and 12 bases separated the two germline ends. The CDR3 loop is CASSKLRRTEAFF. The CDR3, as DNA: TGTGCCAGCAGTAAGCTAAGACGGACTGAAGCTTTCTTT.

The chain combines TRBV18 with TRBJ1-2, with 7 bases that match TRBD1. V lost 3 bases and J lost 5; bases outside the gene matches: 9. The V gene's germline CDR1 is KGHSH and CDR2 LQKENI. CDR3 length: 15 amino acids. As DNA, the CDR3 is TGTGCCAGCTCACCCGCGGTACAGGGGTGGTATGGCTACACCTTC. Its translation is CASSPAVQGWYGYTF.

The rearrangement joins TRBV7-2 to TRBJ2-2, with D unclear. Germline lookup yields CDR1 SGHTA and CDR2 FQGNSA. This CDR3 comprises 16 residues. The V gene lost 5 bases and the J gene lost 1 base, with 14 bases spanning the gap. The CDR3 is CASSRYGPGNTGELFF. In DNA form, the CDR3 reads TGTGCCAGCAGCCGATATGGTCCGGGGAACACCGGGGAGCTGTTTTTT.

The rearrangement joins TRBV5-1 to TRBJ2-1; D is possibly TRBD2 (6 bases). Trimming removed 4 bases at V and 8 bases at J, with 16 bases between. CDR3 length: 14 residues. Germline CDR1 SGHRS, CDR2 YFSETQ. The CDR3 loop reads CASSVRREYDEQFF. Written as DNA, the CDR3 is TGCGCCAGCAGCGTCCGGAGGGAGTACGATGAGCAGTTCTTC.

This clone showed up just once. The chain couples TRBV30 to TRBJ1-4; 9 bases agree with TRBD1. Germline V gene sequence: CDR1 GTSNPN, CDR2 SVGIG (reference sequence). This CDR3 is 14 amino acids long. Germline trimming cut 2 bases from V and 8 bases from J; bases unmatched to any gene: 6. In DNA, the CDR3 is TGTGCCTGGAGTTCACAGGGGGCAGGGGAAAAACTGTTTTTT. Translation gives CAWSSQGAGEKLFF. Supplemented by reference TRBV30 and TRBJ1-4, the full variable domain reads SQTIHQWPATLVQPVGSPLSLECTVEGTSNPNLYWYRQAAGRGLQLLFYSVGIGQISSEVPQNLSASRPQDRQFILSSKKLLLSDSGFYLCAWSSQGAGEKLFFGSGTQLSVL.

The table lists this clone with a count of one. Here the CDR3 reads CASSQVSQGRETQYF. As DNA, the CDR3 is TGTGCCAGCAGCCAAGTTAGCCAGGGGAGAGAGACCCAGTACTTC. The V and J genes are TRBV4-2 and TRBJ2-5, with D perhaps TRBD1 (6 bases). The CDR3 spans 15 residues. Trimming shortened V by 1 base and J by 4 bases, and 13 bases separated the two germline ends. Germline V gene lookup returns CDR1 LGHNA and CDR2 YNFKEQ.

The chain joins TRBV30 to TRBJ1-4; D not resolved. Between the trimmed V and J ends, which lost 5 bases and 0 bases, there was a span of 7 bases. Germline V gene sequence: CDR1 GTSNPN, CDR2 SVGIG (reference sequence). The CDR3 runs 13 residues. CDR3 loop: CAWQFATNEKLFF. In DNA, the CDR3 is TGTGCCTGGCAGTTTGCAACTAATGAAAAACTGTTTTTT.

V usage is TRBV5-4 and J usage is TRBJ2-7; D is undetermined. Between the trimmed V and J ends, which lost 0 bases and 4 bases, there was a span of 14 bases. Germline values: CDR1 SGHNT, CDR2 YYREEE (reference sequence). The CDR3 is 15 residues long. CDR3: CASSLVPQKDYEQYV. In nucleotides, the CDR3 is TGTGCCAGCAGCTTGGTCCCACAGAAGGATTACGAGCAGTACGTC.

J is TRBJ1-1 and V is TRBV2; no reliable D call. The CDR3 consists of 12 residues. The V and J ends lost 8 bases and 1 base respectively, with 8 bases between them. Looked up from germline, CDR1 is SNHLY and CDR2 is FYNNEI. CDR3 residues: CASGRQNTEAFF. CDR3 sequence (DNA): TGTGCCAGCGGCAGACAGAACACTGAAGCTTTCTTT.

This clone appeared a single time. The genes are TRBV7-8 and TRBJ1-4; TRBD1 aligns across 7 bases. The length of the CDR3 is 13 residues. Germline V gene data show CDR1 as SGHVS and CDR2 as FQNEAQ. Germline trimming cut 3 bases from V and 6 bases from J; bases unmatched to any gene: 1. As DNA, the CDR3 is TGTGCCAGCAGCTTTACAGGGGATGAAAAACTGTTTTTT. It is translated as CASSFTGDEKLFF.

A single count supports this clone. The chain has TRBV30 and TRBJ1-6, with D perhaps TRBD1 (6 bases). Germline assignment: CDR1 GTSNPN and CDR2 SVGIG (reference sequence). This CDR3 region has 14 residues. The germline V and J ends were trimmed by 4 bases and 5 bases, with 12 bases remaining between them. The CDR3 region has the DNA TGTGCCTGGAATTTCGGACAGAATAATTCACCCCTCCACTTT. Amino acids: CAWNFGQNNSPLHF. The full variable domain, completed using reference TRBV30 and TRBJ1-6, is SQTIHQWPATLVQPVGSPLSLECTVEGTSNPNLYWYRQAAGRGLQLLFYSVGIGQISSEVPQNLSASRPQDRQFILSSKKLLLSDSGFYLCAWNFGQNNSPLHFGNGTRLTVT.

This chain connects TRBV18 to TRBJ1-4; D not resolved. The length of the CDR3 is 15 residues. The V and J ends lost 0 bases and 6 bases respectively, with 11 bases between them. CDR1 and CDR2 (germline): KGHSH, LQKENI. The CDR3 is CASSPPSGGDEKLFF. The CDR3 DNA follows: TGTGCCAGCTCACCACCTTCAGGCGGTGATGAAAAACTGTTTTTT.

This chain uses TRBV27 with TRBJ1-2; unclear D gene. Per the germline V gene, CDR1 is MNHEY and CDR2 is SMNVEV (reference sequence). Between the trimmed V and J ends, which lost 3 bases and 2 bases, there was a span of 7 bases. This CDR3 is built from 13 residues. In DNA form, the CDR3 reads TGTGCCAGCAGTTTTATGGGAAACTATGGCTACACCTTC. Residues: CASSFMGNYGYTF.

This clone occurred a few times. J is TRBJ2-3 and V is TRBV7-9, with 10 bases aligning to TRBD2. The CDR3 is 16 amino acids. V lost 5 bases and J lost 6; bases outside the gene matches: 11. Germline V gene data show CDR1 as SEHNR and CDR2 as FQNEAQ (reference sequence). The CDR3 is CASSPYLAGVSDTQYF. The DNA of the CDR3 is TGTGCCAGCAGCCCTTACCTAGCGGGAGTTTCTGATACGCAGTATTTT.